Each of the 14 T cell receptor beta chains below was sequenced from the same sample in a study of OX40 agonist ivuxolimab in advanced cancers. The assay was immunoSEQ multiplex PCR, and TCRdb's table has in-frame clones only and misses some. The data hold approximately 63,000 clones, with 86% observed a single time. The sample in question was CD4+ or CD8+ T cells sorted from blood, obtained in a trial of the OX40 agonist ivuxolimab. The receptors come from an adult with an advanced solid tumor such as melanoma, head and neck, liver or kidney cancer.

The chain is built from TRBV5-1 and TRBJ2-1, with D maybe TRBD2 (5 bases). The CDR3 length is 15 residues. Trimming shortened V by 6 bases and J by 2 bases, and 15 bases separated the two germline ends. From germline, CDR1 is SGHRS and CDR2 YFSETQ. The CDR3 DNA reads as TGCGCCAGCATCCCTGAGGGCACAACCTACAATGAGCAGTTCTTC. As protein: CASIPEGTTYNEQFF.

Here the CDR3 reads CASSWGLAGKYNEQFF. For the CDR3, the DNA is TGTGCCAGCAGTTGGGGACTAGCGGGAAAATACAATGAGCAGTTCTTC. The gene calls are TRBV27 and TRBJ2-1; 13 bases are shared with TRBD2. Germline trimming cut 4 bases from V and 4 bases from J; bases unmatched to any gene: 4. CDR1 is MNHEY, CDR2 SMNVEV, per germline (reference sequence). CDR3 size: 16 residues.

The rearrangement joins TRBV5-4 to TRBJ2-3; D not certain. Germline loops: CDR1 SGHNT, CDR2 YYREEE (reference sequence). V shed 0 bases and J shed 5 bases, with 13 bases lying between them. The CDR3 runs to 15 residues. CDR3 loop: CASSLGLIGQDTQYF. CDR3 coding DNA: TGTGCCAGCAGCTTGGGTTTAATTGGGCAAGATACGCAGTATTTT.

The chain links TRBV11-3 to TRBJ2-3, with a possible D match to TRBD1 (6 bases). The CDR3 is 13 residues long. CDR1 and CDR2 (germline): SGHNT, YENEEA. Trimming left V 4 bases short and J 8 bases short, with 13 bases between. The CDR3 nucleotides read TGTGCCAGCAGCTATTATGGGGGCGGTACGCAGTATTTT. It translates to CASSYYGGGTQYF.

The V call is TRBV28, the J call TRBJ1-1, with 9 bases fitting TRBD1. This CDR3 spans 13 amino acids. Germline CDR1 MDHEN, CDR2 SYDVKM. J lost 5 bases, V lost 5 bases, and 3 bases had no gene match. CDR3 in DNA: TGTGCCAGCAGTCGGGACAGGGCGACTGAAGCTTTCTTT. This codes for CASSRDRATEAFF.

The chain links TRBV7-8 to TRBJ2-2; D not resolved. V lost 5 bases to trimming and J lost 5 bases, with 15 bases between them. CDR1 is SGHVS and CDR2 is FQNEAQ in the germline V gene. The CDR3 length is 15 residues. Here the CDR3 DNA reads TGTGCCAGCAGCATTAGAACCGGGCAGACCGGGGAGCTGTTTTTT. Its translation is CASSIRTGQTGELFF.

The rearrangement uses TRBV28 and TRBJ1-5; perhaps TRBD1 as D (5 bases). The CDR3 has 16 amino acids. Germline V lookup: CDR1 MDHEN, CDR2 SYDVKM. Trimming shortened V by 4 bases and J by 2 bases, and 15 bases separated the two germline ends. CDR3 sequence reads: CASSSYGGSGNQPQHF. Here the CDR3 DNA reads TGTGCCAGCAGTTCCTATGGGGGGAGCGGCAATCAGCCCCAGCATTTT.

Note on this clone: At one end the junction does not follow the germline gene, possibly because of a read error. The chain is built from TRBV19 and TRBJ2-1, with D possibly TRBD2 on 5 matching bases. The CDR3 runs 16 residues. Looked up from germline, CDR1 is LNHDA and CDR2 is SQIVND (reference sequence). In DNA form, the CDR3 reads TGTGCCAGTAAGCGGACTTTTTCTGGTTCCTTCAATGAGCAGTTCTTC. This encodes CASKRTFSGSFNEQFF. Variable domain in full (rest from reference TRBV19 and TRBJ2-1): DGGITQSPKYLFRKEGQNVTLSCEQNLNHDAMYWYRQDPGQGLRLIYYSQIVNDFQKGDIAEGYSVSREKKESFPLTVTSAQKNPTAFYLCASKRTFSGSFNEQFFGPGTRLTVL.

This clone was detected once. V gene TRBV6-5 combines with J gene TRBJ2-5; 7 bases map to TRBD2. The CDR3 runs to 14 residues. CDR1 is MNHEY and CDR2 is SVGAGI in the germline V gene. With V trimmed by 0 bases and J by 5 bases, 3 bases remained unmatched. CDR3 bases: TGTGCCAGCAGTTACTCATGGGGAGGGGAGACCCAGTACTTC. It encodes CASSYSWGGETQYF.

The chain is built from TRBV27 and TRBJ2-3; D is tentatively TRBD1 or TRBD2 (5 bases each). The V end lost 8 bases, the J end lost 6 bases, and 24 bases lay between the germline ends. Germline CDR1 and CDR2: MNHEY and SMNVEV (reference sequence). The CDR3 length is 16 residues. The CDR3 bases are TGTGCCAGCCGTCAAAACTGGGACCGAAGGTCGGATACGCAGTATTTT. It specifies CASRQNWDRRSDTQYF.

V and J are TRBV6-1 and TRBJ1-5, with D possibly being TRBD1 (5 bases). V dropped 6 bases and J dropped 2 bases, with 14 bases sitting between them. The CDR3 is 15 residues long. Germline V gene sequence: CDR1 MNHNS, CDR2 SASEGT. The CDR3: CASRLQEWGNQPQHF. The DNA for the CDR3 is TGTGCCAGCAGGTTACAGGAATGGGGCAATCAGCCCCAGCATTTT.

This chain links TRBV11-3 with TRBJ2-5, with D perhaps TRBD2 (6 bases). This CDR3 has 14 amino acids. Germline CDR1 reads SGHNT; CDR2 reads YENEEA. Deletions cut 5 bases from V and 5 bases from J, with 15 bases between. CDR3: CASSPAAGWETQYF. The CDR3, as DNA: TGTGCCAGCAGCCCCGCTGCGGGATGGGAGACCCAGTACTTC. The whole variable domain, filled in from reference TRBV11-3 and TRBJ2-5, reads EAGVVQSPRYKIIEKKQPVAFWCNPISGHNTLYWYLQNLGQGPELLIRYENEEAVDDSQLPKDRFSAERLKGVDSTLKIQPAELGDSAVYLCASSPAAGWETQYFGPGTRLLVL.

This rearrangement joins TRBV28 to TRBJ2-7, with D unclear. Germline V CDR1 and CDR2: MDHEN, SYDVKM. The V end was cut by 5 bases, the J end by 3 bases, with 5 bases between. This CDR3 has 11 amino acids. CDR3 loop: CASSAFYEQYF. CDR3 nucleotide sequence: TGTGCCAGCAGTGCCTTCTACGAGCAGTACTTC.

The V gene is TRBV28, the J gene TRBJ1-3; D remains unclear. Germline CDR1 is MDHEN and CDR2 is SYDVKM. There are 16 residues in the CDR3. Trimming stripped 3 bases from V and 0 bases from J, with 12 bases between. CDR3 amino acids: CASSFHSLNSGNTIYF. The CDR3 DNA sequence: TGTGCCAGCAGTTTTCATTCCTTGAACTCTGGAAACACCATATATTTT.